A single sample is the source of the 18 T cell receptor beta chains below, sequenced in a study of OX40 agonist ivuxolimab in advanced cancers. The table came from immunoSEQ multiplex PCR; TCRdb's copy has only in-frame clones and leaves some out. This repertoire shows 76,000 or so clones, 86% found once; its top ten account for about 0.75%. This specimen was CD4+ or CD8+ T cells sorted from blood, taken in a trial of the OX40 agonist ivuxolimab. These receptor sequences come from an adult with an advanced solid tumor such as melanoma, head and neck, liver or kidney cancer.

The rearrangement uses TRBV28 and TRBJ1-4, with 7 nucleotides matching TRBD1. This CDR3 region has 14 residues. Germline CDR1 and CDR2: MDHEN and SYDVKM. The V and J ends lost 9 bases and 7 bases, in that order; junction bases with no gene match: 11. The CDR3 loop is CASSRTGEGEKLFF. CDR3 in DNA: TGTGCCAGTTCCCGAACAGGGGAGGGTGAAAAACTGTTTTTT.

This chain links TRBV11-1 with TRBJ2-4, with D possibly TRBD2 on 5 matching bases. V lost 3 bases, J lost 8 bases, and 8 bases lay in between. There are 12 residues in the CDR3. Per the germline V gene, CDR1 is SGHAT and CDR2 is FQDESV (reference sequence). The CDR3 loop reads CASSFREHIQYF. The DNA for the CDR3 is TGTGCCAGCAGCTTCCGGGAACACATTCAGTACTTC.

The chain carries TRBV28 and TRBJ1-2; D might be TRBD1 (5 bases). Germline CDR1 and CDR2: MDHEN and SYDVKM. The germline V and J ends were trimmed by 6 bases and 5 bases, with 10 bases remaining between them. The CDR3 runs 12 residues. This CDR3 reads CASSRSGYGYTF. DNA for the CDR3: TGTGCCAGCAGCCGATCAGGGTATGGCTACACCTTC.

The CDR3 sequence: CASSRRRDPGTEAFF. Written as DNA, the CDR3 is TGTGCCAGCAGTAGACGCCGGGACCCGGGGACTGAAGCTTTCTTT. The rearrangement joins TRBV6-5 to TRBJ1-1; tentatively, D is TRBD1 (5 bases). V lost 5 bases, J lost 5 bases, and 18 bases lay in between. CDR1 and CDR2 from the germline V gene are MNHEY and SVGAGI. The CDR3 totals 15 residues.

V gene TRBV11-2 combines with J gene TRBJ1-5, with unresolved D. The ends were cut back, 1 base at V and 1 base at J, with 2 bases in the middle. This CDR3 is built from 13 residues. From germline, CDR1 is SGHAT and CDR2 FQNNGV. For the CDR3, the DNA is TGTGCCAGCAGCTTAGCCAGCAATCAGCCCCAGCATTTT. Its protein product is CASSLASNQPQHF.

This sequence joins TRBV7-2 and TRBJ2-7; possible D gene TRBD1, 6 bases. There are 14 residues in the CDR3. Germline-derived CDR1 and CDR2 are SGHTA and FQGNSA. The ends were cut back, 1 base at V and 7 bases at J, with 14 bases in the middle. CDR3 sequence (DNA): TGTGCCAGCAGCTTAGTTGCAGGGGTCGGGGAGCAGTACTTC. Its protein is CASSLVAGVGEQYF. The full variable domain, rest sourced from reference TRBV7-2 and TRBJ2-7, is GAGVSQSPSNKVTEKGKDVELRCDPISGHTALYWYRQSLGQGLEFLIYFQGNSAPDKSGLPSDRFSAERTGGSVSTLTIQRTQQEDSAVYLCASSLVAGVGEQYFGPGTRLTVT.

The rearrangement uses TRBV6-1 and TRBJ2-5, with 7 bases matching TRBD1. There are 16 residues in the CDR3. Germline V lookup: CDR1 MNHNS, CDR2 SASEGT. J was trimmed by 2 bases and V by 4 bases; bases with no gene match: 10. The chain's CDR3 is CASSAPSLQGQETQYF. CDR3 coding DNA: TGTGCCAGCAGTGCCCCCTCCTTACAGGGGCAAGAGACCCAGTACTTC.

The chain uses TRBV7-8 and TRBJ2-3; 12 nucleotides agree with TRBD2. The trim removed 5 bases at V and 5 bases at J, leaving 5 bases unmatched. Germline values: CDR1 SGHVS, CDR2 FQNEAQ. The CDR3 contains 15 residues. Written as DNA, the CDR3 is TGTGCCAGCAGCCCCACTAGCGGGGGGAGAGATACGCAGTATTTT. Translating it yields CASSPTSGGRDTQYF.

This clone came up once. The V gene is TRBV6-1, the J gene TRBJ1-1; D remains unclear. The CDR3 runs to 13 residues. CDR1 and CDR2 from the germline V gene are MNHNS and SASEGT. V was cut by 2 bases and J by 2 bases, with 6 bases left in between. The CDR3 loop reads CASSERLNTEAFF. CDR3 nucleotide sequence: TGTGCCAGCAGTGAAAGACTTAACACTGAAGCTTTCTTT.

The rearrangement links TRBV28 to TRBJ1-3; D call uncertain. The CDR3 contains 15 residues. Germline V CDR1 and CDR2: MDHEN, SYDVKM. Trimming left V 7 bases short and J 0 bases short, with 13 bases between. DNA for the CDR3: TGTGCCAGCACCTACAGCGAGAGCTCTGGAAACACCATATATTTT. Protein sequence: CASTYSESSGNTIYF.

The CDR3 bases are TGTGCCAGCAGTGCAGGGGAGAGCGGGATCATCTACGAGCAGTACTTC. Its protein is CASSAGESGIIYEQYF. The chain uses TRBV6-1 and TRBJ2-7; tentative D call: TRBD2 (7 bases). This CDR3 is 16 amino acids long. Germline CDR1 and CDR2: MNHNS and SASEGT. Trimming removed 4 bases at V and 3 bases at J, with 19 bases between.

Note on this clone: An end of the junction differs from the germline gene, which may be a read error. The chain joins TRBV15 to TRBJ1-2; TRBD1 agrees at 8 bases. This CDR3 has 14 amino acids. Germline assignment: CDR1 LNHNV and CDR2 YYDKDF (reference sequence). CDR3 coding DNA: TGTGCCGCCAGCAAGAACAGGGGGAACTATGGCTACACCTTC. Translating it yields CAASKNRGNYGYTF.

V usage is TRBV4-3 and J usage is TRBJ1-4; D uncertain. Trimming cost V 4 bases and J 0 bases, with 9 bases left between them. Germline V gene lookup returns CDR1 LGHNA and CDR2 YSLEER. The CDR3 has 15 amino acids. As DNA, the CDR3 is TGCGCCAGCAGCCTCGGATCAGCAACTAATGAAAAACTGTTTTTT. Its translation is CASSLGSATNEKLFF.

This chain connects TRBV7-3 to TRBJ2-5; tentatively, D is TRBD1 (6 bases). The CDR3 contains 14 residues. V was clipped by 4 bases and J by 2 bases, with 11 bases between them. Germline V gene sequence: CDR1 SGHTA, CDR2 FQGTGA. The CDR3 DNA sequence: TGTGCCAGCAGCTCCCAGGGGCAGCAAGAGACCCAGTACTTC. This sequence encodes CASSSQGQQETQYF.

The rearrangement joins TRBV28 to TRBJ1-2, with a weak D call TRBD1 (6 bases). CDR1 and CDR2 (germline): MDHEN, SYDVKM. The CDR3 covers 16 residues. V was cut by 4 bases and J by 4 bases, with 19 bases left in between. As DNA, the CDR3 is TGTGCCAGCAGTTCGTGGACAGCACCAAAAGCCTATGGCTACACCTTC. It is translated as CASSSWTAPKAYGYTF.

This rearrangement joins TRBV4-2 to TRBJ1-2; no reliable D call. The V end lost 0 bases, the J end lost 2 bases, and 7 bases lay between the germline ends. Per germline, CDR1 LGHNA and CDR2 YNFKEQ. The CDR3 totals 14 residues. CDR3 residues: CASSQDRQNYGYTF. As DNA, the CDR3 is TGTGCCAGCAGCCAAGACCGGCAGAACTATGGCTACACCTTC.

The chain links TRBV29-1 to TRBJ1-1; D gene unclear. With 7 bases removed from V and 1 base from J, the gap between germline ends came to 7 bases. The V gene's germline CDR1 is SQVTM and CDR2 ANQGSEA. This CDR3 has 11 residues. DNA for the CDR3: TGCAGCGGTGGTAGGAACACTGAAGCTTTCTTT. Encoded protein: CSGGRNTEAFF.

This chain connects TRBV11-3 to TRBJ1-2; 9 nucleotides agree with TRBD1. V lost 5 bases to trimming and J lost 3 bases; unmatched junction nucleotides: 7. The CDR3 spans 15 residues. Looked up from germline, CDR1 is SGHNT and CDR2 is YENEEA. The CDR3: CASSRGGQGYYGYTF. CDR3 in DNA: TGTGCCAGCAGCCGGGGTGGACAGGGGTACTATGGCTACACCTTC.